Listed here is a single TCR beta chain. The antigen remains undetermined. The data were taken from a study of somatic mutations in cytotoxic T cells in rheumatoid arthritis. Across the whole study: Nearly 100% purity was obtained when some V beta antibody-stained T-cell populations were flow-sorted; these included V beta1+ cells sequenced for TCRB.

TCRdb's table, derived via immunoSEQ multiplex PCR, lists solely in-frame clones and lacks some. This repertoire shows just over 30,000 clones, roughly 80% found once; its top ten account for 8.4%. Researchers isolated CD4+ and CD8+ cells by positive magnetic bead selection and then checked their purity by flow cytometry. Germline assignment: CDR1 SGHVS and CDR2 FQNEAQ. V was cut by 5 bases and J by 11 bases, with 25 bases left in between. The CDR3 runs to 16 residues. Study conclusions and caveats: No age-related increase in CD8+ clonality was seen in healthy controls, but one was seen in rheumatoid arthritis patients. About an eighth of the 65 patients had a largest CD8+ clone above 20% of CD8+ cells.

What was sequenced was CD8+ T cells sorted from blood. The source of this sequence is an adult with rheumatoid arthritis. The chain uses TRBV7-8 and TRBJ2-4; possible D gene TRBD1, 6 bases. DNA of the CDR3: TGTGCCAGCAGCCCCCACTCGGGACAACTAAAATACCTTCAGTACTTC. It is translated as CASSPHSGQLKYLQYF.